These 25 T cell receptor beta chains came from one sample sequenced in a study of cytomegalovirus exposure and HLA in healthy donors. Amplification used 60 Vbeta primers and 13 Jbeta primers. The assay was immunoSEQ multiplex PCR, and TCRdb's table has in-frame clones only and misses some. The sample lists 80,000 to 130,000 clones; around 82% were seen once. Input material: PBMCs. These TCRs come from a woman in her 50s in good health and CMV-seropositive.

This chain connects TRBV7-6 to TRBJ1-1; TRBD1 matches 11 bases. The CDR3 sequence is 16 residues long. CDR1 is SGHVS and CDR2 is FNYEAQ in the germline V gene. Losses at the gene ends were 2 bases for V and 2 bases for J; bases not matched to a gene: 4. Written as DNA, the CDR3 is TGTGCCAGCAGCTTAATGGGACAGGGGGTCAACACTGAAGCTTTCTTT. Residues: CASSLMGQGVNTEAFF.

The chain links TRBV6-1 to TRBJ2-2; tentatively, D is TRBD2 (5 bases). V was clipped by 10 bases and J by 0 bases, with 15 bases between them. Germline CDR1 reads MNHNS; CDR2 reads SASEGT. This CDR3 comprises 15 residues. As DNA, the CDR3 is TGTGCCATTCACTCGCGGGCTTCGAACACCGGGGAGCTGTTTTTT. Protein: CAIHSRASNTGELFF.

This chain links TRBV18 with TRBJ2-7; D may be TRBD2 (6 bases). The CDR3 is 12 amino acids. Per germline, CDR1 KGHSH and CDR2 LQKENI. Trimming took 4 bases from V and 12 from J, leaving 16 bases between them. CDR3 amino acids: CASSLARDSWYF. The CDR3 DNA reads TGTGCCAGCTCACTCGCTCGGGACTCCTGGTACTTC.

V is TRBV29-1 and J is TRBJ1-2; 7 bases match TRBD1. V lost 1 base to trimming and J lost 6 bases; unmatched junction nucleotides: 8. Germline CDR1 reads SQVTM; CDR2 reads ANQGSEA. The CDR3 has 14 amino acids. The CDR3: CSVEGRGKNHGYTF. The CDR3 nucleotides read TGCAGCGTTGAAGGCAGGGGGAAAAATCATGGCTACACCTTC.

The chain combines TRBV6-6 with TRBJ2-2, with a possible D match to TRBD1 (5 bases). Trimming left V 6 bases short and J 5 bases short, with 19 bases between. Germline assignment: CDR1 MNHNY and CDR2 SVGAGI (reference sequence). The length of the CDR3 is 16 residues. The CDR3 DNA sequence: TGTGCCAGCAGCCGTCAACAGGTTTCAGTTACCGGGGAGCTGTTTTTT. It encodes CASSRQQVSVTGELFF.

This clone has only one observation. The gene calls are TRBV5-1 and TRBJ1-1; 7 nucleotides align to TRBD1. The CDR3 has 15 amino acids. The germline CDR1 and CDR2 sequences are SGHRS and YFSETQ. V lost 0 bases and J lost 7; bases outside the gene matches: 9. CDR3 nucleotides: TGCGCCAGCAGCTTGGGGGCAGGGGGTAAAGATGAAGCTTTCTTT. It codes for CASSLGAGGKDEAFF.

The CDR3 coding sequence is TGTGCCAGCAGTGTCAGGGGTAGGGCTGAAGCTTTCTTT. As protein: CASSVRGRAEAFF. This chain connects TRBV25-1 to TRBJ1-1; D is possibly TRBD1 (6 bases). The CDR3 length is 13 residues. Germline V gene data show CDR1 as MGHDK and CDR2 as SYGVNS. The ends were cut back, 4 bases at V and 6 bases at J, with 12 bases in the middle.

This clone was observed a handful of times. The rearrangement joins TRBV7-6 to TRBJ2-2; 10 nucleotides align to TRBD2. The CDR3 runs to 19 residues. Looked up from germline, CDR1 is SGHVS and CDR2 is FNYEAQ. Germline trimming cut 4 bases from V and 6 bases from J; bases unmatched to any gene: 17. The CDR3 region has the DNA TGTGCCAGCAGCTACGGACCCCGGCCAGCGGGGGGGAGGGCCGGGGAGCTGTTTTTT. As protein: CASSYGPRPAGGRAGELFF.

The V gene is TRBV6-5, the J gene TRBJ1-5; weak D call: TRBD1 (6 bases). Trimming removed 2 bases from V and 4 bases from J, with 12 bases in between. Germline V gene lookup returns CDR1 MNHEY and CDR2 SVGAGI. The CDR3 is 15 amino acids. CDR3 protein: CASSYLDSTNQPQHF. CDR3 bases: TGTGCCAGCAGTTACCTGGACAGTACTAATCAGCCCCAGCATTTT.

This clone occurred once. V and J are TRBV6-5 and TRBJ1-1, with D maybe TRBD1 (5 bases). CDR1 is MNHEY, CDR2 SVGAGI, per germline. The CDR3 extends over 13 amino acids. Trimming left V 6 bases short and J 1 base short, with 9 bases between. For the CDR3, the DNA is TGTGCCAGCAGCCACAGGAAGAACACTGAAGCTTTCTTT. This translates into CASSHRKNTEAFF.

This clone has more than one count but fewer than ten. The V call is TRBV5-1, the J call TRBJ2-5; D gene ambiguous. Germline CDR1 SGHRS, CDR2 YFSETQ. The V and J ends lost 0 bases and 1 base respectively, with 7 bases between them. There are 14 residues in the CDR3. The CDR3, as DNA: TGCGCCAGCAGCTTGGGCACTTCCCAAGAGACCCAGTACTTC. It codes for CASSLGTSQETQYF.

The chain links TRBV6-6 to TRBJ2-1, with TRBD2 matching 8 bases. Looked up from germline, CDR1 is MNHNY and CDR2 is SVGAGI (reference sequence). The CDR3 runs 14 residues. The CDR3 DNA reads TGTGCGTCTGGGGGAGCGGGAGCGGCTAATGAGCAGTTCTTC. It encodes CASGGAGAANEQFF.

The chain is built from TRBV14 and TRBJ2-4, with D possibly being TRBD2 (6 bases). This CDR3 region has 15 residues. CDR1 and CDR2 (germline): SGHDN, FVKESK. V was cut by 1 base and J by 5 bases, with 12 bases left in between. The CDR3 loop reads CASSQGRGWENIQYF. CDR3 in DNA: TGTGCCAGCAGCCAAGGGAGGGGTTGGGAAAACATTCAGTACTTC.

This chain links TRBV7-2 with TRBJ2-4, with D uncertain. V shed 5 bases and J shed 8 bases, with 16 bases lying between them. The CDR3 has 14 residues. In germline, CDR1 is SGHTA, CDR2 FQGNSA. The CDR3 bases are TGTGCCAGCAGCCCCGGGTCTAGTCAAGACATTCAGTACTTC. This sequence encodes CASSPGSSQDIQYF.

The J gene is TRBJ2-5, the V gene TRBV7-8; 9 bases align to TRBD2. In germline, CDR1 is SGHVS, CDR2 FQNEAQ. The CDR3 has 17 amino acids. V shed 3 bases, J shed 6 bases, and the junction held 14 bases outside the gene matches. CDR3 nucleotide sequence: TGTGCCAGCAGCTTCCAGAGAGGGCGGGGGGGCGAGAAGACCCAGTACTTC. It translates to CASSFQRGRGGEKTQYF.

The CDR3 coding sequence is TGTGCCAGCAGTGAAGAAGAGGGTCAGGGGTTGGTTGGCAATGAGCAGTTCTTC. It specifies CASSEEEGQGLVGNEQFF. V is TRBV6-1 and J is TRBJ2-1; possibly TRBD1 for D (6 bases). V shed 1 base and J shed 6 bases, with 22 bases lying between them. Germline assignment: CDR1 MNHNS and CDR2 SASEGT. This CDR3 has 18 amino acids.

The chain combines TRBV4-1 with TRBJ2-2; D gene uncertain. Germline V gene sequence: CDR1 MGHRA, CDR2 YSYEKL. V was clipped by 9 bases and J by 3 bases, with 8 bases between them. The CDR3 extends over 12 amino acids. CDR3 DNA sequence: TGCGCCAGTTTGGCGGACACCGGGGAGCTGTTTTTT. It encodes CASLADTGELFF.

This chain connects TRBV5-4 to TRBJ2-7, with 7 bases aligning to TRBD2. Germline V gene data show CDR1 as SGHNT and CDR2 as YYREEE (reference sequence). Trimming cost V 3 bases and J 7 bases; bases outside gene matches: 13. The CDR3 has 15 amino acids. The CDR3 coding sequence is TGTGCCAGCAGCTCAGGGACTACAACCTTGGGGGAGCAGTACTTC. Residues: CASSSGTTTLGEQYF.

The genes are TRBV30 and TRBJ1-1; perhaps TRBD1 as D (5 bases). The CDR3 has 13 residues. CDR1 and CDR2 (germline): GTSNPN, SVGIG (reference sequence). Trimming cost V 8 bases and J 0 bases, with 13 bases left between them. CDR3 in DNA: TGTGCCCGGCGGGAGGGGATGAACACTGAAGCTTTCTTT. Its protein is CARREGMNTEAFF.

The chain joins TRBV4-1 to TRBJ1-2; 9 bases agree with TRBD1. The germline CDR1 and CDR2 sequences are MGHRA and YSYEKL. Trimming cost V 2 bases and J 4 bases; bases outside gene matches: 5. This CDR3 contains 15 residues. CDR3 DNA sequence: TGCGCCAGCAGCCAAAACCGGGACAGGGCCTATGGCTACACCTTC. Its translation is CASSQNRDRAYGYTF.

J is TRBJ1-1 and V is TRBV6-5, with a tentative D call TRBD1 (5 bases). Looked up from germline, CDR1 is MNHEY and CDR2 is SVGAGI. This CDR3 comprises 15 residues. The germline V and J ends were trimmed by 7 bases and 4 bases, with 19 bases remaining between them. The CDR3 spells CASTSTWGGSTEAFF. CDR3 coding DNA: TGTGCCAGCACTTCGACGTGGGGGGGTAGCACTGAAGCTTTCTTT.

The chain employs TRBV4-1 and TRBJ2-7, with a tentative D call TRBD1 (6 bases). V lost 2 bases and J lost 7, with 21 bases in between. This CDR3 is built from 16 residues. From germline, CDR1 is MGHRA and CDR2 YSYEKL. The CDR3 protein is CASSQRVVGAHREQYF. CDR3 DNA: TGCGCCAGCAGCCAAAGAGTGGTGGGGGCCCATCGGGAGCAGTACTTC.

The rearrangement uses TRBV9 and TRBJ2-7, with unresolved D. The V end was cut by 0 bases, the J end by 4 bases, with 11 bases between. Germline V gene sequence: CDR1 SGDLS, CDR2 YYNGEE. The CDR3 is made up of 14 amino acids. The CDR3 DNA sequence: TGTGCCAGCAGCGTAGAAGAGGATAGATACGAGCAGTACTTC. Translation: CASSVEEDRYEQYF.

The gene calls are TRBV5-1 and TRBJ1-1; possible D gene TRBD1, 6 bases. Germline V gene lookup returns CDR1 SGHRS and CDR2 YFSETQ. V lost 3 bases to trimming and J lost 4 bases, with 13 bases between them. The CDR3 consists of 14 residues. The CDR3 reads CASSSQGPVTEAFF. CDR3 bases: TGCGCCAGCAGCTCACAGGGTCCGGTCACTGAAGCTTTCTTT.

This chain uses TRBV9 with TRBJ2-5, with TRBD2 identical over 8 bases. The CDR3 is made up of 15 amino acids. V shed 0 bases and J 0 bases; nucleotides not matched to a gene: 1. Germline assignment: CDR1 SGDLS and CDR2 YYNGEE. In DNA, the CDR3 is TGTGCCAGCAGCGTAGAACTAGCGGACCAAGAGACCCAGTACTTC. Protein sequence: CASSVELADQETQYF.